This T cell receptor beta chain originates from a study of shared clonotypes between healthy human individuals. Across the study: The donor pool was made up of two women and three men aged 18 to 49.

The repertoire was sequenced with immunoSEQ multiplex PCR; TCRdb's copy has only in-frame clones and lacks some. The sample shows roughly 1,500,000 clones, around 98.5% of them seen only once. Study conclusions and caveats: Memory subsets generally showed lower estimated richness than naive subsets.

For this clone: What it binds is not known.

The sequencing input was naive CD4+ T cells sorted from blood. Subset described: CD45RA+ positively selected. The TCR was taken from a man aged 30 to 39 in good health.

CDR3 nucleotide sequence: TGTGCCAGCAGCTTAGTCACAGGGGGCAGTGGAAACACCATATATTTT. Protein: CASSLVTGGSGNTIYF. The chain couples TRBV7-6 to TRBJ1-3, with TRBD1 matching 9 bases. Germline V gives CDR1 SGHVS, CDR2 FNYEAQ. V lost 1 base, J lost 3 bases, and 4 bases stayed unmatched. The CDR3 consists of 16 residues.